This TCR beta chain originates from a study of shared clonotypes between healthy human individuals. The CDR3 has 15 amino acids. Germline CDR1 is WSHSY and CDR2 is SAAADI. The J segment lost 7 bases and the V segment lost 5 bases, leaving 8 bases of the junction unmatched. Here immunoSEQ multiplex PCR was the method, and the copy in TCRdb shows in-frame clones only, minus some. The table records about 500,000 clones, roughly three quarters of them present only once. V gene TRBV10-2 combines with J gene TRBJ2-2; TRBD2 matches at 9 bases. The source material was PBMCs. The TCR was taken from a woman between 35 and 50 years old in good health. Some clones in this sample may be carry-over from other donors' samples. CDR3 DNA: TGCGCCAGCAGTTTAGATAGCGGGAGTTTCGGGGAGCTGTTTTTT. This gives the protein CASSLDSGSFGELFF.